This T cell receptor beta chain is drawn from a study of blood T cell repertoires in COVID-19. This table comes from immunoSEQ multiplex PCR, and its TCRdb copy is limited to in-frame clones, with some not included. The data hold approximately 150,000 clones, with around 83% observed a single time. The CDR3 is 15 amino acids. Germline-derived CDR1 and CDR2 are PRHDT and FYEKMQ (reference sequence). V shed 6 bases and J 0 bases; nucleotides not matched to a gene: 3. This clone was counted a single time. The chain carries TRBV13 and TRBJ2-7, with TRBD2 identical over 12 bases. The sequenced material came from peripheral blood. The receptor comes from a man aged 60 to 75 with active or convalescent COVID-19. The CDR3 is CASRTSGGTSYEQYF. The CDR3 DNA sequence: TGTGCCAGCAGGACTAGCGGGGGAACCTCCTACGAGCAGTACTTC.